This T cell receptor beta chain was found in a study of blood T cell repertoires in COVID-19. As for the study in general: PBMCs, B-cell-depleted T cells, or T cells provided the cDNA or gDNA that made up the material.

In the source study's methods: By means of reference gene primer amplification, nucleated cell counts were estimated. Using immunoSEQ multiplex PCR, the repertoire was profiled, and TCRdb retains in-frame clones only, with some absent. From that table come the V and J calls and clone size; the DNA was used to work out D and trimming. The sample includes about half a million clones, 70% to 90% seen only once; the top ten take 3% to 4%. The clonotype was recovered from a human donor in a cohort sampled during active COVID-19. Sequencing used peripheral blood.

CDR3 region: CASTFLSANTGELFF. The CDR3 DNA follows: TGTGCCAGCACCTTCCTATCCGCGAACACCGGGGAGCTGTTTTTT. The chain joins TRBV28 to TRBJ2-2; D gene ambiguous. V was cut by 7 bases and J by 0 bases, with 12 bases left in between. The germline V gene encodes CDR1 MDHEN and CDR2 SYDVKM. This CDR3 region has 15 residues.